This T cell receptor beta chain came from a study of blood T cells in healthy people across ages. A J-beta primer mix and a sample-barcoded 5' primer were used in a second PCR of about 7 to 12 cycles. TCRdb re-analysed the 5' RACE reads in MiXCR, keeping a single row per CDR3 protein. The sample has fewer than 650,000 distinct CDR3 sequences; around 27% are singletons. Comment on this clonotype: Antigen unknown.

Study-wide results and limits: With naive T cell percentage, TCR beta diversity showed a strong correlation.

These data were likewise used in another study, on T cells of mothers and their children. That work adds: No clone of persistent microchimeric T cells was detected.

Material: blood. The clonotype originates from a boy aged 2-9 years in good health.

The CDR3 protein is CATSRAVGEGNEQFF. As DNA, the CDR3 is TGTGCCACCAGCAGGGCCGTGGGGGAGGGTAATGAGCAGTTCTTC. This chain joins TRBV15 and TRBJ2-1; 7 bases fit TRBD2. CDR3 size: 15 residues. After removal of 3 bases from V and 7 bases from J, the junction contained 9 bases not matched to a gene. Germline V lookup: CDR1 LNHNV, CDR2 YYDKDF (reference sequence).